A selection of T cell receptor beta chains follows, all from one sample in a study of blood T cell repertoires in COVID-19. TCRdb keeps only in-frame clones here, not all; method: immunoSEQ multiplex PCR. The sample gives almost 95,000 clones, around 82% of which show up once; around 5.8% is in the top ten. Sequenced: peripheral blood. The receptors derive from a man aged 55 to 70 with acute or convalescent COVID-19. Each CDR3 is given with its conserved first and last residue. The D gene is left open where the match is weak. Some rows have no size entry. The others give once, few or many, or a class for an expanded clone.

v_call	j_call	d_call	clone_size	cdr3_aa	cdr3_nt
TRBV6-4	TRBJ2-3	-	-	CASSALSSTDTQYF	TGTGCCAGCAGCGCCCTAAGTAGCACAGATACGCAGTATTTT
TRBV21-1	TRBJ2-7	-	many	CASSKAGTGAKYEQYF	TGTGCCAGCAGCAAAGCTGGGACAGGGGCGAAATACGAGCAGTACTTC
TRBV7-8	TRBJ2-3	TRBD1	-	CASTDRGLVDTQYF	TGTGCCAGCACCGACAGGGGGCTTGTAGATACGCAGTATTTT
TRBV12-3/TRBV12-4	TRBJ2-3	-	-	CAKTTGGTDTQYF	TGTGCCAAGACGACAGGAGGCACAGATACGCAGTATTTT
TRBV9	TRBJ2-7	-	-	CASSVTESSYEQYF	TGTGCCAGCAGCGTGACTGAAAGCTCCTACGAGCAGTACTTC
TRBV6-5	TRBJ1-5	TRBD1	once	CASSSGTGGNQPQHF	TGTGCCAGCAGTTCTGGGACAGGGGGGAATCAGCCCCAGCATTTT
TRBV19	TRBJ1-1	TRBD1	-	CASSIGTGTGGTEAFF	TGTGCCAGTAGTATCGGGACCGGGACAGGCGGAACTGAAGCTTTCTTT
TRBV7-3	TRBJ2-2	TRBD1	-	CASSSGQGSGELFF	TGTGCCAGCAGCTCAGGACAGGGGAGCGGGGAGCTGTTTTTT
TRBV30	TRBJ2-1	TRBD1	-	CAWSRDRGYNEQFF	TGTGCCTGGAGTAGGGACAGGGGCTACAATGAGCAGTTCTTC
TRBV5-1	TRBJ1-6	TRBD1	-	CASRQGADNSPLHF	TGCGCCAGCAGACAGGGGGCCGATAATTCACCCCTCCACTTT
TRBV7-6	TRBJ2-3	TRBD2	-	CASSLTSGATDTQYF	TGTGCCAGCAGCCTAACTAGCGGGGCTACAGATACGCAGTATTTT
TRBV4-3	TRBJ1-4	-	-	CASSQETAQGAEKLFF	TGCGCCAGCAGCCAAGAAACGGCCCAGGGTGCGGAAAAACTGTTTTTT
TRBV7-9	TRBJ1-1	-	-	CASSFPGGTEAFF	TGTGCCAGCAGCTTCCCCGGGGGGACTGAAGCTTTCTTT
TRBV19	TRBJ2-7	-	-	CASSGWDTSYEQYF	TGTGCCAGTAGTGGGTGGGACACCTCCTACGAGCAGTACTTC
TRBV5-1	TRBJ1-2	TRBD1	-	CASSLDGTGVNGYTF	TGCGCCAGCAGCTTGGACGGGACAGGGGTAAATGGCTACACCTTC
TRBV27	TRBJ2-2	-	-	CASRPGSGELFF	TGTGCCAGCCGCCCCGGGTCCGGGGAGCTGTTTTTT
TRBV7-6	TRBJ2-1	-	-	CASSLTPSFVGGAYNEQFF	TGTGCCAGCAGCTTAACACCAAGTTTCGTGGGGGGTGCCTACAATGAGCAGTTCTTC
TRBV30	TRBJ1-2	TRBD1	-	CAWSYDRGGYGYTF	TGTGCCTGGAGTTACGACAGGGGTGGCTATGGCTACACCTTC
TRBV27	TRBJ2-7	TRBD1	-	CASSVGTVKSYEQYF	TGTGCCAGCAGTGTAGGGACAGTGAAGTCCTACGAGCAGTACTTC
TRBV9	TRBJ2-1	TRBD2	once	CASSAISGGAYEQFF	TGTGCCAGCAGCGCCATCAGCGGGGGGGCCTATGAGCAGTTCTTC
TRBV12-3/TRBV12-4	TRBJ1-2	TRBD1	-	CASREGQGNGYTF	TGTGCCAGCAGGGAGGGACAGGGAAACGGCTACACCTTC
TRBV6-5	TRBJ1-5	-	few	CASSSQEYSNQPQHF	TGTGCCAGCAGTTCTCAGGAATATAGCAATCAGCCCCAGCATTTT
TRBV9	TRBJ1-1	-	-	CASSATGLSTEAFF	TGTGCCAGCAGCGCAACAGGGTTGAGCACTGAAGCTTTCTTT
TRBV2	TRBJ1-1	TRBD1	-	CASRARQGVNTEAFF	TGTGCCAGCAGAGCCCGACAGGGGGTGAACACTGAAGCTTTCTTT
TRBV2	TRBJ1-1	TRBD1	-	CASTGQAMNTEAFF	TGTGCCAGCACTGGACAGGCGATGAACACTGAAGCTTTCTTT
TRBV6-5	TRBJ1-3	-	-	CASTWQRAGNTIYF	TGTGCCAGCACTTGGCAGAGGGCTGGAAACACCATATATTTT
TRBV2	TRBJ2-4	-	-	CASSRTENIQYF	TGTGCCAGCAGTCGGACAGAAAACATTCAGTACTTC
TRBV10-3	TRBJ1-2	-	-	CAISGGYYGYTF	TGTGCCATCAGTGGGGGCTACTATGGCTACACCTTC
TRBV2	TRBJ1-2	-	-	CASSEVGRAANYGYTF	TGTGCCAGCAGTGAAGTTGGTAGAGCTGCTAACTATGGCTACACCTTC
TRBV9	TRBJ2-3	TRBD2	-	CASSAAGRVTDTQYF	TGTGCCAGCAGTGCAGCCGGGAGGGTCACAGATACGCAGTATTTT
TRBV7-2	TRBJ1-1	TRBD1	-	CASSSGGQGVRYTEAFF	TGTGCCAGCAGCTCAGGCGGGCAGGGGGTAAGGTACACTGAAGCTTTCTTT
TRBV25-1	TRBJ2-5	-	-	CASSELQGNQETQYF	TGTGCCAGCAGTGAGCTACAGGGTAACCAAGAGACCCAGTACTTC
TRBV30	TRBJ1-1	TRBD1	-	CAPGQERLEAFF	TGTGCCCCCGGACAGGAGAGACTTGAAGCTTTCTTT
TRBV19	TRBJ1-1	TRBD1	-	CASSAGTGVGTEAFF	TGTGCCAGTAGTGCAGGGACAGGGGTTGGAACTGAAGCTTTCTTT
TRBV5-1	TRBJ2-7	-	-	CASSSENSPYEQYF	TGCGCCAGCAGCTCCGAAAACTCCCCCTACGAGCAGTACTTC
TRBV30	TRBJ1-6	-	-	CAWSVRGVGSPLHF	TGTGCCTGGAGTGTACGCGGGGTTGGTTCACCCCTCCACTTT
TRBV6-2/TRBV6-3	TRBJ2-7	TRBD1	once	CASSYHRDRGLYEQYF	TGTGCCAGCAGTTACCACCGGGACAGGGGGCTCTACGAGCAGTACTTC
TRBV5-1	TRBJ1-4	TRBD1	-	CASSPGQGEKLFF	TGCGCCAGCAGCCCGGGACAGGGAGAAAAACTGTTTTTT
TRBV2	TRBJ1-1	TRBD1	-	CASSQTAGGEEAFF	TGTGCCAGCAGTCAGACGGCAGGGGGCGAGGAGGCTTTCTTT
TRBV7-8	TRBJ2-5	TRBD1	-	CASRLPAGTGIQETQYF	TGTGCCAGCAGACTCCCTGCCGGGACAGGGATCCAAGAGACCCAGTACTTC
TRBV12-3/TRBV12-4	TRBJ1-6	-	few	CASNTNRDSPLHF	TGTGCCAGCAACACAAACAGGGATTCACCCCTCCACTTT
TRBV19	TRBJ2-1	-	-	CASSPDGSSYNEQFF	TGTGCCAGTAGTCCGGACGGGAGCTCCTACAATGAGCAGTTCTTC
TRBV7-3	TRBJ1-6	-	-	CASSPGHNNSPLHF	TGTGCCAGCAGCCCCGGACATAATAATTCACCCCTCCACTTT
TRBV18	TRBJ1-1	-	-	CASSPPHDRIVSFF	TGTGCCAGCTCACCACCTCACGACAGGATTGTGTCTTTCTTT
TRBV7-3	TRBJ2-1	TRBD1	-	CASSPGTGGEEQFF	TGTGCCAGCAGCCCCGGGACAGGGGGAGAGGAGCAGTTCTTC
TRBV24-1	TRBJ2-1	TRBD2	-	CATSDRTSGGSNEQFF	TGTGCCACCAGTGATAGGACTAGCGGGGGGTCTAATGAGCAGTTCTTC
TRBV29-1	TRBJ2-5	-	-	CSVEDGETGPEEETQYF	TGCAGCGTTGAAGACGGGGAAACAGGGCCGGAGGAAGAGACCCAGTACTTC
TRBV4-1	TRBJ2-5	TRBD1	-	CASSQEDRGGQETQYF	TGCGCCAGCAGCCAGGAGGACAGGGGAGGCCAAGAGACCCAGTACTTC
TRBV10-3	TRBJ2-1	TRBD2	-	CAINPGSGGFYNEQFF	TGTGCCATCAACCCAGGTAGCGGGGGCTTCTACAATGAGCAGTTCTTC
TRBV5-1	TRBJ1-1	TRBD1	-	CASSLDRGTEAFF	TGCGCCAGCAGCTTGGACAGGGGCACTGAAGCTTTCTTT
TRBV5-4	TRBJ1-1	-	-	CASSLWGGGTEAFF	TGTGCCAGCAGCTTGTGGGGCGGGGGCACTGAAGCTTTCTTT